This entry lists 24 T cell receptor beta chains sequenced from one sample in a study of T cell responses to AZD1222 COVID-19 vaccine. The method was immunoSEQ multiplex PCR; TCRdb's version includes in-frame clones alone and lacks a portion of them. The table shows around 140,000 clones, with about 94% occurring only once. This sample comprised peripheral blood, obtained 28 days after the second AZD1222 dose. These TCRs come from an adult who received the AZD1222 COVID-19 vaccine.

V and J are TRBV7-2 and TRBJ1-5; maybe TRBD1 (6 bases). The germline CDR1 and CDR2 sequences are SGHTA and FQGNSA. Between the trimmed V and J ends, which lost 5 bases and 0 bases, there was a span of 11 bases. CDR3 size: 15 residues. The CDR3 bases are TGTGCCAGCAGCGAGACAGGACCTAGCAATCAGCCCCAGCATTTT. Translation gives CASSETGPSNQPQHF.

This clone was observed a single time. This sequence joins TRBV11-2 and TRBJ2-7; D may be TRBD1 or TRBD2 (5 bases each). CDR3 length: 16 amino acids. With 5 bases removed from V and 3 bases from J, the gap between germline ends came to 20 bases. Germline loops: CDR1 SGHAT, CDR2 FQNNGV. The CDR3 is CASSPWDRPENYEQYF. CDR3 in DNA: TGTGCCAGCAGCCCCTGGGACCGACCAGAGAACTACGAGCAGTACTTC.

This clone is a singleton in its sample. V and J are TRBV7-9 and TRBJ1-6, with TRBD1 as a possible D gene (6 bases). The CDR3 has 14 amino acids. Trimming removed 2 bases at V and 10 bases at J, with 12 bases between. From germline, CDR1 is SEHNR and CDR2 FQNEAQ (reference sequence). The CDR3 sequence: CASSLTDRGSPLHF. The CDR3 DNA sequence: TGTGCCAGCAGCTTAACGGACAGAGGATCACCCCTCCACTTT.

The sample holds one count of this clone. V gene TRBV5-1 combines with J gene TRBJ1-3; D might be TRBD1 (5 bases). The germline gives CDR1 SGHRS, CDR2 YFSETQ. This CDR3 contains 17 residues. The ends were cut back, 3 bases at V and 0 bases at J, with 16 bases in the middle. CDR3 in DNA: TGCGCCAGCAGCTGGGTCTATGGGACGGGCTCTGGAAACACCATATATTTT. Translated: CASSWVYGTGSGNTIYF.

V gene TRBV4-3 combines with J gene TRBJ1-2; D gene ambiguous. Germline lookup yields CDR1 LGHNA and CDR2 YSLEER. This CDR3 has 13 residues. Trimming left V 2 bases short and J 4 bases short, with 8 bases between. The DNA of the CDR3 is TGCGCCAGCAGCCAATCTGTTTTCTATGGCTACACCTTC. Translation: CASSQSVFYGYTF.

The V and J genes are TRBV5-1 and TRBJ2-7; maybe TRBD1 (6 bases). The CDR3 sequence is 13 residues long. Germline V CDR1 and CDR2: SGHRS, YFSETQ. Trimming removed 3 bases at V and 4 bases at J, with 11 bases between. Here the CDR3 reads CASSSDRTYEQYF. DNA for the CDR3: TGCGCCAGCAGCTCCGACAGGACTTACGAGCAGTACTTC.

J is TRBJ2-7 and V is TRBV6-5; D tentatively reads TRBD1 or TRBD2 (5 bases each). V was cut by 8 bases and J by 0 bases, with 17 bases left in between. Germline values: CDR1 MNHEY, CDR2 SVGAGI. The CDR3 consists of 15 residues. DNA of the CDR3: TGTGCCAGCCAACGGGGCGGGTCCTGCTCCTACGAGCAGTACTTC. It encodes CASQRGGSCSYEQYF.

This clone is a singleton in its sample. The chain recombines TRBV6-1 with TRBJ2-7; 8 bases line up with TRBD1. V lost 2 bases, J lost 7 bases, and 10 bases stayed unmatched. The CDR3 is 15 amino acids. Per germline, CDR1 MNHNS and CDR2 SASEGT. For the CDR3, the DNA is TGTGCCAGCAGTGAATCGGGGGCAGGGGGCAGTGAGCAGTACTTC. Its translation is CASSESGAGGSEQYF.

The gene calls are TRBV7-2 and TRBJ1-4; TRBD1 matches 7 bases. The CDR3 sequence is 18 residues long. With 6 bases clipped from V and 0 bases from J, the junction kept 13 bases outside the gene matches. The germline V gene has CDR1 SGHTA and CDR2 FQGNSA. CDR3 sequence: CASRGEGAGSATNEKLFF. CDR3 nucleotides: TGTGCCAGCAGAGGCGAGGGGGCAGGAAGTGCAACTAATGAAAAACTGTTTTTT.

The chain uses TRBV14 and TRBJ2-3; D gene uncertain. The germline CDR1 and CDR2 sequences are SGHDN and FVKESK. Trimming left V 1 base short and J 6 bases short, with 8 bases between. There are 13 residues in the CDR3. The CDR3 region is CASSQGRADTQYF. The DNA of the CDR3 is TGTGCCAGCAGCCAAGGGAGAGCTGATACGCAGTATTTT.

The rearrangement uses TRBV6-5 and TRBJ1-5; TRBD1 is a possible D gene (6 bases). The CDR3 is 13 residues long. CDR1 is MNHEY and CDR2 is SVGAGI in the germline V gene. V was pared by 11 bases and J by 7 bases, with 18 bases between. The CDR3 is CASTGGRGQPQHF. The CDR3 DNA follows: TGTGCCTCCACGGGGGGGCGAGGGCAGCCCCAGCATTTT.

This clone came up once. J is TRBJ2-7 and V is TRBV4-2, with 10 bases aligning to TRBD1. The J segment lost 4 bases and the V segment lost 0 bases, leaving 6 bases of the junction unmatched. The CDR3 has 16 amino acids. Germline V gives CDR1 LGHNA, CDR2 YNFKEQ. The DNA for the CDR3 is TGTGCCAGCAGCCAAGACCCCGGGACAGGGGAGTACGAGCAGTACTTC. This codes for CASSQDPGTGEYEQYF.

The V call is TRBV11-3, the J call TRBJ2-1; weak D call: TRBD2 (5 bases). The germline V and J ends were trimmed by 5 bases and 7 bases, with 18 bases remaining between them. This CDR3 spans 15 amino acids. The germline gives CDR1 SGHNT, CDR2 YENEEA. The CDR3, as DNA: TGTGCCAGCAGCCCCGGATGGACTGGGTTAAATGAGCAGTTCTTC. Its translation is CASSPGWTGLNEQFF.

This chain joins TRBV6-5 and TRBJ2-7; perhaps TRBD2 as D (5 bases). CDR1 MNHEY and CDR2 SVGAGI come from the germline V gene. CDR3 length: 13 amino acids. The ends were cut back, 2 bases at V and 3 bases at J, with 8 bases in the middle. This CDR3 is CASSYNGDYEQYF. The CDR3 DNA follows: TGTGCCAGCAGTTACAACGGGGACTACGAGCAGTACTTC.

CDR3 residues: CASSTPGQENSPLHF. The CDR3 region has the DNA TGTGCCAGCAGCACCCCGGGACAGGAGAATTCACCCCTCCACTTT. The V call is TRBV6-5, the J call TRBJ1-6; 8 bases map to TRBD1. Germline V gene sequence: CDR1 MNHEY, CDR2 SVGAGI. J gave up 7 bases and V 6 bases, and 8 bases lay outside the gene matches. This CDR3 has 15 residues.

The chain links TRBV5-6 to TRBJ2-7, with D unresolved. Germline V gives CDR1 SGHDT, CDR2 YYEEEE. This CDR3 has 14 amino acids. Deletions cut 2 bases from V and 0 bases from J, with 9 bases between. The CDR3 region has the DNA TGTGCCAGCAGCTTATCGTGGAACTCCTACGAGCAGTACTTC. The encoded protein is CASSLSWNSYEQYF.

The chain carries TRBV5-6 and TRBJ2-7; maybe TRBD1 (5 bases). Trimming took off 2 bases at V and 2 bases at J, with 17 bases between the two ends. The CDR3 runs to 16 residues. Germline assignment: CDR1 SGHDT and CDR2 YYEEEE. The CDR3 nucleotides are TGTGCCAGCAGCTTTCTTTTGCTGGGGCCTACCTACGAGCAGTACTTC. Protein sequence: CASSFLLLGPTYEQYF.

The chain has TRBV7-7 and TRBJ2-3, with D maybe TRBD2 (5 bases). V was clipped by 1 base and J by 8 bases, with 19 bases between them. CDR1 SSHAT and CDR2 FNYEAQ come from the germline V gene (reference sequence). CDR3 size: 16 residues. The CDR3 protein is CASSLDPSRGLVTQYF. DNA for the CDR3: TGTGCCAGCAGCTTAGATCCTAGCCGGGGTTTGGTTACGCAGTATTTT.

The chain couples TRBV7-9 to TRBJ1-1, with a possible D match to TRBD1 (5 bases). This CDR3 region has 17 residues. From germline, CDR1 is SEHNR and CDR2 FQNEAQ (reference sequence). V was shortened by 7 bases and J by 1 base, with 22 bases between the two germline ends. The chain's CDR3 is CASTLVVGGITNTEAFF. CDR3 sequence (DNA): TGTGCCAGCACCCTAGTCGTCGGGGGAATCACGAACACTGAAGCTTTCTTT.

The V and J genes are TRBV9 and TRBJ1-1; TRBD1 matches at 9 bases. This CDR3 has 15 residues. Germline assignment: CDR1 SGDLS and CDR2 YYNGEE. V was pared by 4 bases and J by 4 bases, with 8 bases of the junction left unmatched. The CDR3 loop is CASSKRTGEITEAFF. As DNA, the CDR3 is TGTGCCAGCAGCAAGCGGACAGGGGAAATCACTGAAGCTTTCTTT.

The gene calls are TRBV4-3 and TRBJ2-7; D remains unclear. The CDR3 runs to 14 residues. The V end lost 4 bases, the J end lost 1 base, and 11 bases lay between the germline ends. Germline-derived CDR1 and CDR2 are LGHNA and YSLEER. The CDR3 spells CASSPDRFSYEQYF. The CDR3 bases are TGCGCCAGCAGCCCCGACCGTTTTTCCTACGAGCAGTACTTC.

The rearrangement uses TRBV4-3 and TRBJ1-4; D unresolved. The CDR3 covers 15 residues. With 4 bases removed from V and 0 bases from J, the gap between germline ends came to 9 bases. Germline CDR1 reads LGHNA; CDR2 reads YSLEER. The DNA of the CDR3 is TGCGCCAGCAGCCCTTTATCTACAACTAATGAAAAACTGTTTTTT. Translated: CASSPLSTTNEKLFF.

V gene TRBV2 combines with J gene TRBJ1-6, with D uncertain. The V and J ends lost 6 bases and 9 bases respectively, with 24 bases between them. Germline V gene data show CDR1 as SNHLY and CDR2 as FYNNEI. The CDR3 extends over 17 amino acids. This CDR3 reads CASSPDRMGFWGSPLHF. The CDR3 DNA is TGTGCCAGCAGCCCAGACCGAATGGGGTTCTGGGGTTCACCCCTCCACTTT.

V gene TRBV2 combines with J gene TRBJ1-5, with TRBD1 identical over 9 bases. CDR3 length equals 13 residues. The J segment lost 5 bases and the V segment lost 4 bases, leaving 0 bases of the junction unmatched. CDR1 SNHLY and CDR2 FYNNEI come from the germline V gene. The CDR3 sequence is CASSGTGDQPQHF. The CDR3 DNA reads TGTGCCAGCAGTGGGACAGGGGATCAGCCCCAGCATTTT.